This TCR beta chain was obtained from a study of blood T cell repertoires in COVID-19. Only in-frame clones appear in the TCRdb table, and some are missing; sequencing was by immunoSEQ multiplex PCR. The sample lists 150,000 to 200,000 clones; about 77% were seen once. The CDR3 has 11 residues. Germline CDR1 reads SNHLY; CDR2 reads FYNNEI. The germline V and J ends were trimmed by 6 bases and 9 bases, with 9 bases remaining between them. The sequence came from a woman between 50 and 59 years old with acute COVID-19. The J gene is TRBJ2-1, the V gene TRBV2; D might be TRBD2 (5 bases). Specimen: PBMCs or T cells enriched from blood (not recorded which). This CDR3 reads CASRGSGEQFF. CDR3 coding DNA: TGTGCCAGCAGGGGGAGCGGTGAGCAGTTCTTC.